The T cell receptor beta chain under discussion was sequenced for a study of blood T cells in healthy people across ages. Overall study context: Researchers report that template switching captured about one barcoded beta molecule per two T cells.

Next came a second PCR, run for about 6 to 12 cycles, which used a sample-barcoded 5' primer along with a J-beta primer mix. TCRdb called the 5' RACE reads again in MiXCR, with one record for every CDR3 protein. The sample includes 600,000 to 800,000 distinct CDR3 sequences, more than 45% seen only once; the top ten take approximately 12%. Peripheral blood, about 10 milliliters per donor, was collected. CDR3 length: 15 residues. The V and J ends lost 0 bases and 6 bases, in that order; junction bases with no gene match: 6. Germline V CDR1 and CDR2: GTSNPN, SVGIG (reference sequence). Sequencing was carried out using blood. This clonotype was obtained from a woman of 80 years or more in good health. The gene calls are TRBV30 and TRBJ2-7, with 12 bases matching TRBD2. The CDR3 here is CAWSVVPSGGGEQYF. The CDR3 nucleotides read TGTGCCTGGAGTGTAGTCCCTAGCGGGGGGGGCGAGCAGTACTTC.